This T cell receptor (beta chain) was profiled in a study of cytomegalovirus exposure and HLA in healthy donors. Looking at the study overall: Some 85 million unique TCRs, all from HLA-typed donors, were included in an early release of the data.

A multiplex PCR was run with 60 Vbeta primers and 13 Jbeta primers. Clones were sequenced by immunoSEQ multiplex PCR, and TCRdb holds only the in-frame ones, with some missing. The sample carries 170,000 or so clones, 80% recorded once. The receptor comes from a male donor in good health and CMV-seropositive. Sample: PBMCs.

In DNA, the CDR3 is TGTGCCAGCAGTAGGAAGGGACAGGGGGGCTACGAGCAGTACTTC. Encoded protein: CASSRKGQGGYEQYF. This chain uses TRBV27 with TRBJ2-7; TRBD1 aligns across 11 bases. CDR3 length: 15 amino acids. J gave up 3 bases and V 5 bases, and 6 bases lay outside the gene matches. Germline lookup yields CDR1 MNHEY and CDR2 SMNVEV (reference sequence).